A selection of T cell receptor beta chains follows, all from one sample in a study of control samples from healthy donors and cancer patients. Some clones are missing from TCRdb's copy, which holds only in-frame ones; the method was immunoSEQ multiplex PCR. The table includes approximately 45,000 clones, about 91% detected once. The sample was PBMCs. The origin of the receptors is a woman in her 40s with head and neck cancer. Both conserved end residues are part of each CDR3. D genes are given only for firm matches. A row's size may be missing; if present it is once, few, many or a size class.

-	TRBV18	-	TRBJ1-5	TGTGCCAGCTCACCCACTGCCCTACGACACAAATACAATCAGCCCCAGCATTTT	CASSPTALRHKYNQPQHF
-	TRBV7-9	-	TRBJ1-5	TGTGCCAGCAGCCCAGGAGGGGGGGGTCAGCCCCAGCATTTT	CASSPGGGGQPQHF
few	TRBV7-2	TRBD1	TRBJ1-4	TGTGCCAGCAGCCCAACCCCTGGGACAGGGGACGAAAAACTGTTTTTT	CASSPTPGTGDEKLFF
-	TRBV4-1	-	TRBJ2-7	TGCGCCAGCAGCCACGATTTGTCGCAGGGATCCTACGAGCAGTACTTC	CASSHDLSQGSYEQYF
-	TRBV9	-	TRBJ1-6	TGTGCCAGCAGCGTGCAGGGCCATTCACCCCTCCACTTT	CASSVQGHSPLHF
-	TRBV7-2	-	TRBJ2-5	TGTGCCAGCAGCGTTGACAGTACCCGAGAGACCCAGTACTTC	CASSVDSTRETQYF
once	TRBV27	-	TRBJ2-7	TGTGCCAGCAGTTTATACTCCGGGAGTATGAACGAGCAGTACTTC	CASSLYSGSMNEQYF
-	TRBV5-1	TRBD2	TRBJ2-1	TGCGCCAGCAGCTTGTCGGGACTAGCGGGAGGCAATGAGCAGTTCTTC	CASSLSGLAGGNEQFF
-	TRBV5-1	-	TRBJ1-4	TGCGCCAGCAGCTTGGAGGGGGAGGAAAAACTGTTTTTT	CASSLEGEEKLFF
-	TRBV4-1	TRBD1	TRBJ2-3	TGCGCCAGCAGCCTAACCGGGACAGGGGGATTCACAGATACGCAGTATTTT	CASSLTGTGGFTDTQYF
-	TRBV7-3	-	TRBJ2-1	TGTGCCAGCAGCCCGACAGAGTACAATGAGCAGTTCTTC	CASSPTEYNEQFF
-	TRBV15	TRBD2	TRBJ2-5	TGTGCCACCAGCTTCGGGGGGGCGGAGGAGACCCAGTACTTC	CATSFGGAEETQYF
-	TRBV5-1	-	TRBJ2-1	TGCGCCAGCAGCTCACCACCACAGGGCGGCGAGCAGTTCTTC	CASSSPPQGGEQFF
-	TRBV13	-	TRBJ2-5	TGTGCCAGCAGCTTTGATGGGGGGCGCCAAGAGACCCAGTACTTC	CASSFDGGRQETQYF
-	TRBV7-9	TRBD2	TRBJ2-1	TGTGCCAGCAGCTTAGTTCAAATAGCGGGCCCCTACAATGAGCAGTTCTTC	CASSLVQIAGPYNEQFF
-	TRBV30	TRBD2	TRBJ2-1	TGTGCCTGGAGGCGGCGGGAGGAGTTTGGGAATGAGCAGTTCTTC	CAWRRREEFGNEQFF
-	TRBV24-1	-	TRBJ2-1	TGTGCCACCGGCACGGGGAGTTCCTACAATGAGCAGTTCTTC	CATGTGSSYNEQFF
-	TRBV19	TRBD2	TRBJ2-7	TGTGCCAGTAGTATAACTAGCGGGAGCGAGCAGTACTTC	CASSITSGSEQYF
-	TRBV5-4	-	TRBJ2-3	TGTGCCAGCAGCTTCAAGGGCACAGATACGCAGTATTTT	CASSFKGTDTQYF
-	TRBV27	TRBD1	TRBJ2-7	TGTGCCAGCAGTTGGACAGGAAACTACGAGCAGTACTTC	CASSWTGNYEQYF
-	TRBV7-2	-	TRBJ1-3	TGTGCCAGCAGTTTTAGTTCCCTCTCTGGAAACACCATATATTTT	CASSFSSLSGNTIYF
-	TRBV5-6	-	TRBJ2-7	TGTGCCAGCAGCTTAGCCGGGTATAAAGCCGACGAGCAGTACTTC	CASSLAGYKADEQYF
once	TRBV5-1	TRBD1	TRBJ1-1	TGCGCCAGCAGCTCCAAGACAGGGTATAACACTGAAGCTTTCTTT	CASSSKTGYNTEAFF
-	TRBV3-1/TRBV3-2	-	TRBJ1-1	TGTGCCAGCAGCCAAGTCACAAGGAACACTGAAGCTTTCTTT	CASSQVTRNTEAFF
-	TRBV7-2	-	TRBJ1-2	TGTGCCAGCAGCTTACTTACAGGGCCGGGCTATGGCTACACCTTC	CASSLLTGPGYGYTF
-	TRBV7-8	TRBD1	TRBJ1-5	TGTGCCAGCAGCCAACAGGGGGGATTAAATCAGCCCCAGCATTTT	CASSQQGGLNQPQHF
-	TRBV12-3/TRBV12-4	-	TRBJ1-2	TGTGCCAGCAGCCGACGGGGTAACTATGGCTACACCTTC	CASSRRGNYGYTF
few	TRBV7-3	-	TRBJ2-1	TGTGCCAGCAGCTTTCGCCGAGTTGGATCTGAGCAGTTCTTC	CASSFRRVGSEQFF
-	TRBV19	TRBD1	TRBJ2-2	TGTGCCAGTAGGGAGAGACAGGGGGCCGGGGAGCTGTTTTTT	CASRERQGAGELFF
-	TRBV6-6	TRBD2	TRBJ2-5	TGTGCCAGCGGGAGGGATCTCCAAGAGACCCAGTACTTC	CASGRDLQETQYF
-	TRBV30	TRBD2	TRBJ2-3	TGTGCCTGGAGTTTTAGACTAGCGGGGGATGATACGCAGTATTTT	CAWSFRLAGDDTQYF
-	TRBV2	-	TRBJ1-1	TGTGCCAGCAGTGAAAGGGAGGACACTGAAGCTTTCTTT	CASSEREDTEAFF
few	TRBV4-1	-	TRBJ2-5	TGCGCCAGCAGCCAAGTAGAGAGGGGGTGGGAGACCCAGTACTTC	CASSQVERGWETQYF
once	TRBV11-3	-	TRBJ2-1	TGTGCCAGCAGCTCACCCAGCAATGAGCAGTTCTTC	CASSSPSNEQFF
-	TRBV19	TRBD1	TRBJ1-2	TGTGCCAGTAGGGACAGGGTTGACTATGGCTACACCTTC	CASRDRVDYGYTF
-	TRBV6-5	TRBD1	TRBJ2-3	TGTGCCAGCAGTTTTCACAGGGGGAAGACAGATACGCAGTATTTT	CASSFHRGKTDTQYF
once	TRBV28	TRBD1	TRBJ1-2	TGTGCCAGCAGTCCAGGGGGATATGGCTACACCTTC	CASSPGGYGYTF
-	TRBV5-1	TRBD1	TRBJ2-6	TGCGCCAGCAGCTTTTCCGGGACAGGGTCTGGGGCCAACGTCCTGACTTTC	CASSFSGTGSGANVLTF
-	TRBV2	-	TRBJ1-5	TGTGCCAGCAGTGTACGGAATAGCAATCAGCCCCAGCATTTT	CASSVRNSNQPQHF
once	TRBV7-9	-	TRBJ2-1	TGTGCCAGCAGCTTAGGGTTGGGCTACCAGTTCTTC	CASSLGLGYQFF
-	TRBV5-6	-	TRBJ2-1	TGTGCCAGCAGCTTTGTACGCTACAATGAGCAGTTCTTC	CASSFVRYNEQFF
-	TRBV9	TRBD2	TRBJ2-5	TGTGCCAGCAGCGTAGCACCTAGCGGCGGAGAAGAGACCCAGTACTTC	CASSVAPSGGEETQYF
-	TRBV2	TRBD2	TRBJ2-7	TGTGCCACCTGGGACTACTCCTACGAGCAGTACTTC	CATWDYSYEQYF
-	TRBV12-3/TRBV12-4	TRBD1	TRBJ2-7	TGTGCCAGCGGGACAGGGGGCTACGAGCAGTACTTC	CASGTGGYEQYF